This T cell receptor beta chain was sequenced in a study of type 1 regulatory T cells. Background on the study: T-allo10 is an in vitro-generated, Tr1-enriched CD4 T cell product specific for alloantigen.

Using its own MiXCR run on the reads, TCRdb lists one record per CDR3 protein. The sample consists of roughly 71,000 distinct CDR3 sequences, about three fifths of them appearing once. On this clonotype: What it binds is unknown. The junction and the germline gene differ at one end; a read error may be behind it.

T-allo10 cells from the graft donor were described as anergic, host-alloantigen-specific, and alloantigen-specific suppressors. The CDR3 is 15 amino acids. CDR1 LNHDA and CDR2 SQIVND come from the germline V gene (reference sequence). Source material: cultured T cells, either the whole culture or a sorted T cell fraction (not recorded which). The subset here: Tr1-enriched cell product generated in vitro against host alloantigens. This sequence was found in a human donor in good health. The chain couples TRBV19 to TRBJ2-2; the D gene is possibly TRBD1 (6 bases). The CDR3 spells CASSEAHRATGKLFF. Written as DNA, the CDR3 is TGTGCCAGTAGTGAAGCGCACAGGGCCACCGGGAAGCTGTTTTTT.